This is a list of T cell receptor beta chains from one sample in a study of shared clonotypes between healthy human individuals. The repertoire was sequenced with immunoSEQ multiplex PCR; TCRdb's copy has only in-frame clones and lacks some. The data hold about 2,500,000 clones, with approximately 92% observed a single time. Material: naive CD4+ T cells sorted from blood. Source of these receptors: a man between 18 and 35 years old in good health. Each CDR3 is given without its conserved first and last residue. The D gene is left open where the match is weak. Only part of the rows carry a size: once, few, many, or a class if the clone is expanded.

ASSLPSNTGELF | - | TRBJ2-2 | TRBV5-1 | -
ASSSPGLPYSYNSPLH | - | TRBJ1-6 | TRBV28 | -
ASSYRPDRGDEGYT | TRBD1 | TRBJ1-2 | TRBV6-6 | -
ASSSSRNTGELF | - | TRBJ2-2 | TRBV19 | -
ASILGQGARNEQF | TRBD1 | TRBJ2-1 | TRBV6-1 | -
ASSQETGNNYGYT | TRBD1 | TRBJ1-2 | TRBV4-3 | -
ASSTDRWSYNEQF | TRBD1 | TRBJ2-1 | TRBV19 | -
ASRPTGSYEQY | - | TRBJ2-7 | TRBV14 | -
ASSESGLAETYEQY | TRBD2 | TRBJ2-7 | TRBV2 | -
AWSLLEYEQF | - | TRBJ2-1 | TRBV30 | once
ASSTEQALNEKLF | - | TRBJ1-4 | TRBV5-1 | -
ASRGGQSGNTIY | - | TRBJ1-3 | TRBV7-2 | -
ASSQPGDLAYEQY | - | TRBJ2-7 | TRBV4-1 | -
ASSPLGQPQH | - | TRBJ1-5 | TRBV6-5 | -
ASSQGLAGEADTQY | TRBD2 | TRBJ2-3 | TRBV6-6 | -
ASSYGPGLLGGYT | - | TRBJ1-2 | TRBV6-5 | -
ATGGAGGSNTQY | TRBD2 | TRBJ2-3 | TRBV28 | -
ASRLAGTDTQY | - | TRBJ2-3 | TRBV6-4 | -
AIQGAPSSPLH | TRBD1 | TRBJ1-6 | TRBV5-4 | -
ASSVDRVGSNEKLF | TRBD1 | TRBJ1-4 | TRBV2 | -
AWSVGSRDQETQY | - | TRBJ2-5 | TRBV30 | -
ASSPLESTTDTQY | - | TRBJ2-3 | TRBV28 | once
ASRADRLHNSPLH | TRBD1 | TRBJ1-6 | TRBV27 | -
ATREGGAYGYT | - | TRBJ1-2 | TRBV7-2 | -